This T cell receptor beta chain was observed in a study of shared T cell receptors in the human thymus. After removal of 5 bases from V and 2 bases from J, the junction contained 5 bases not matched to a gene. The CDR3 sequence is 15 residues long. Germline V gene data show CDR1 as SGHVS and CDR2 as FNYEAQ. The repertoire was sequenced with immunoSEQ multiplex PCR; TCRdb's copy has only in-frame clones and lacks some. The sample lists 630,000 or so clones; approximately 87% were seen once. In addition, the sample was reused for a study of human thymus T cells. This second study says: Donation came from healthy Finnish infants having corrective surgery for congenital heart defects. Corrective heart surgery yielded resections, and these provided the thymus tissue. Usage of V and J genes appeared biased in thymic and blood repertoires. Highly overlapping thymic repertoires among unrelated individuals were reported in related research.

The sequence came from a boy younger than two with a congenital heart defect. The sample consisted of thymocytes. The chain links TRBV7-6 to TRBJ1-5; TRBD1 aligns across 8 bases. The CDR3 protein is CASSPLTGGNQPQHF. The DNA of the CDR3 is TGTGCCAGCAGCCCCTTGACAGGGGGCAATCAGCCCCAGCATTTT.